The T cell receptor beta chain described here comes from a study of blood T cell repertoires in COVID-19. Looking at the study overall: T cells, B-cell-depleted T cells, or PBMCs provided the cDNA or gDNA that served as material.

Per germline, CDR1 GTSNPN and CDR2 SVGIG (reference sequence). V lost 4 bases and J 0 bases, leaving 9 bases between the germline ends. The CDR3 length is 14 residues. Generated by immunoSEQ multiplex PCR, the TCRdb table keeps only in-frame clones and is missing some. The sample has 55,000 to 70,000 clones; around 90% are singletons. Sequenced sample: peripheral blood. J is TRBJ2-2 and V is TRBV30; no clear D gene. This clonotype was sampled from a man in his 70s with acute or convalescent COVID-19. Written as DNA, the CDR3 is TGTGCCTGGAATGGCGGTGCGAACACCGGGGAGCTGTTTTTT. Protein: CAWNGGANTGELFF.